The 15 T cell receptor beta chains reported below all come from one sample, sequenced in a study of T cell repertoires in cytomegalovirus infection. No antigen is known for these receptors. TCRdb re-analysed the reads in MiXCR, keeping a single row per CDR3 protein. The table shows around 430,000 distinct CDR3 sequences, with approximately 42% occurring only once. The material was cultured PBMCs, obtained from culture after CMV antigen stimulation. These receptor sequences come from a human donor in good health (CMV status not recorded). Some clones in this sample may be carry-over from other donors' samples.

This chain connects TRBV4-1 to TRBJ1-1; 9 positions match TRBD1. Germline CDR1 MGHRA, CDR2 YSYEKL. The V segment lost 4 bases and the J segment 3 bases; nucleotides outside the gene matches: 9. The CDR3 covers 16 residues. In nucleotides, the CDR3 is TGCGCCAGCAGCCCGTTACCGGGACAGGGTCACACTGAAGCTTTCTTT. Translated: CASSPLPGQGHTEAFF.

The chain couples TRBV11-2 to TRBJ2-5; D may be TRBD2 (6 bases). V was cut by 11 bases and J by 5 bases, with 21 bases left in between. The CDR3 has 14 amino acids. CDR1 SGHAT and CDR2 FQNNGV come from the germline V gene. CDR3 in DNA: TGTGCCGCCCCCGGCCTAGCGCGTACGGAGACCCAGTACTTC. This encodes CAAPGLARTETQYF.

The CDR3 spells CASSVWRGGEKLFF. CDR3 bases: TGTGCCAGCAGTGTATGGAGGGGAGGCGAAAAACTGTTTTTT. This chain joins TRBV6-1 and TRBJ1-4, with TRBD1 as a possible D gene (5 bases). The CDR3 is 14 residues long. CDR1 MNHNS and CDR2 SASEGT come from the germline V gene. Trimming took 4 bases from V and 8 from J, leaving 14 bases between them.

This clonotype was observed a few times. V usage is TRBV10-1 and J usage is TRBJ2-3, with TRBD2 identical over 8 bases. The V segment lost 6 bases and the J segment 4 bases; nucleotides outside the gene matches: 9. The CDR3 loop spans 15 amino acids. CDR1 is WNHNN and CDR2 is SYGVQD in the germline V gene (reference sequence). The CDR3 DNA reads TGCGCCAGCAGCCCCTGGAGCGGGAGCGCAGATACGCAGTATTTT. It translates to CASSPWSGSADTQYF.

The chain recombines TRBV6-1 with TRBJ2-3; D gene ambiguous. The CDR3 covers 14 residues. The germline V gene encodes CDR1 MNHNS and CDR2 SASEGT. V lost 7 bases, J lost 0 bases, and 11 bases lay in between. In DNA, the CDR3 is TGTGCCAGCATTAGGGCAGCTAGCACAGATACGCAGTATTTT. Translating gives CASIRAASTDTQYF.

The chain has TRBV7-2 and TRBJ2-1; the D gene is possibly TRBD1 (5 bases). Trimming stripped 2 bases from V and 7 bases from J, with 21 bases between. Germline V gives CDR1 SGHTA, CDR2 FQGNSA. The CDR3 length is 17 residues. The CDR3, as DNA: TGTGCCAGCAGCTTAAGAGTTTCGTTCCAGGGTCGGAATGAGCAGTTCTTC. Protein sequence: CASSLRVSFQGRNEQFF.

The CDR3 DNA reads TGTGCCAGCAGCAGGCGTGGGGCCAACGTCCTGACTTTC. It specifies CASSRRGANVLTF. The V call is TRBV12-3 or TRBV12-4, the J call TRBJ2-6; D gene uncertain. This CDR3 comprises 13 residues. V was trimmed by 6 bases and J by 3 bases, leaving 6 bases between them.

This clonotype was detected only a few times. The chain employs TRBV7-2 and TRBJ2-4; possibly TRBD1 for D (5 bases). V was shortened by 0 bases and J by 2 bases, with 20 bases between the two germline ends. The V gene's germline CDR1 is SGHTA and CDR2 FQGNSA. The CDR3 totals 19 residues. The CDR3 DNA reads as TGTGCCAGCAGCTTAGCCCCCCCCTCTACGGACACGTCCAAAAACATTCAGTACTTC. It yields the protein CASSLAPPSTDTSKNIQYF.

This clonotype has only a few counts. The chain uses TRBV7-6 and TRBJ2-2; D is uncertain. The CDR3 loop spans 17 amino acids. The germline gives CDR1 SGHVS, CDR2 FNYEAQ. Deletions cut 4 bases from V and 5 bases from J, with 20 bases between. The chain's CDR3 is CASSSPTAAKKTGELFF. The CDR3 DNA follows: TGTGCCAGCAGCTCACCGACTGCGGCTAAAAAAACCGGGGAGCTGTTTTTT.

This chain joins TRBV20-1 and TRBJ2-1; D unresolved. V was clipped by 0 bases and J by 8 bases, with 17 bases between them. CDR1 and CDR2 (germline): DFQATT, SNEGSKA (reference sequence). This CDR3 has 15 amino acids. The CDR3 loop reads CSARDSRFVADEQFF. DNA for the CDR3: TGCAGTGCTAGAGATTCTCGGTTTGTGGCCGATGAGCAGTTCTTC.

CDR3: CASSPPHRLYEQYF. Here the CDR3 DNA reads TGTGCCAGCAGCCCACCTCATCGGCTGTACGAGCAGTACTTC. The chain uses TRBV7-6 and TRBJ2-7; no clear D. Germline V gene lookup returns CDR1 SGHVS and CDR2 FNYEAQ. The CDR3 runs to 14 residues. Trimming left V 5 bases short and J 4 bases short, with 15 bases between. The whole variable domain, remainder taken from reference TRBV7-6 and TRBJ2-7, is GAGVSQSPRYKVTKRGQDVALRCDPISGHVSLYWYRQALGQGPEFLTYFNYEAQQDKSGLPNDRFSAERPEGSISTLTIQRTEQRDSAMYRCASSPPHRLYEQYFGPGTRLTVT.

This chain connects TRBV7-8 to TRBJ2-1; 14 nucleotides match TRBD2. J lost 6 bases, V lost 3 bases, and 7 bases had no gene match. The germline V gene encodes CDR1 SGHVS and CDR2 FQNEAQ. The CDR3 covers 17 residues. The CDR3 spells CASSLRTSGGRINEQFF. DNA of the CDR3: TGTGCCAGCAGCTTGCGGACTAGCGGGGGGCGGATCAATGAGCAGTTCTTC.

The chain couples TRBV24-1 to TRBJ2-3, with a weak D call TRBD1 (5 bases). Germline CDR1 reads KGHDR; CDR2 reads SFDVKD. Trimming pared 3 bases from V and 5 bases from J, leaving 17 bases between. The CDR3 spans 16 residues. The CDR3 loop reads CATSDPWGPIRDTQYF. For the CDR3, the DNA is TGTGCCACCAGTGATCCGTGGGGCCCTATTAGAGATACGCAGTATTTT.

The chain employs TRBV19 and TRBJ2-1; 11 bases match TRBD2. The germline gives CDR1 LNHDA, CDR2 SQIVND (reference sequence). V lost 4 bases to trimming and J lost 2 bases; unmatched junction nucleotides: 7. This CDR3 is 17 amino acids long. The chain's CDR3 is CASSTLTSGSPYNEQFF. CDR3 sequence (DNA): TGTGCCAGTAGTACCCTAACTAGCGGGAGTCCCTACAATGAGCAGTTCTTC.

The chain carries TRBV12-3 or TRBV12-4 and TRBJ2-5; 14 bases are shared with TRBD2. The CDR3 is 17 residues long. V dropped 6 bases and J dropped 1; count of bases not matched to a gene: 7. This chain's CDR3 is CASSPGLAGGPQETQYF. In DNA, the CDR3 is TGTGCCAGCAGCCCTGGACTAGCGGGGGGCCCCCAAGAGACCCAGTACTTC.